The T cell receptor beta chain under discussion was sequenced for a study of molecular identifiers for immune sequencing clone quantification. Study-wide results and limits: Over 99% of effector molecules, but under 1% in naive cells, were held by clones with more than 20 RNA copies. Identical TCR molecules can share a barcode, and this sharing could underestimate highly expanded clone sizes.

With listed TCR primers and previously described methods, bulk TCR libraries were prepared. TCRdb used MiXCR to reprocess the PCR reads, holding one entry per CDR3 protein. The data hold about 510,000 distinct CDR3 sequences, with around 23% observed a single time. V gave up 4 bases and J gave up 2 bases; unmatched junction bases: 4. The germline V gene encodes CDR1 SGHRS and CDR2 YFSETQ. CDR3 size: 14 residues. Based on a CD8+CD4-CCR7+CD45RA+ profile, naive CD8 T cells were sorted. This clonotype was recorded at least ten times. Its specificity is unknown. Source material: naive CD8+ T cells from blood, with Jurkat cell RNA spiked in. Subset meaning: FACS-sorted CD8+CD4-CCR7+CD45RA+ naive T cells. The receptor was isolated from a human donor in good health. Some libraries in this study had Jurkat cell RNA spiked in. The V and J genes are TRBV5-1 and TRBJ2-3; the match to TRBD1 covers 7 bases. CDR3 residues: CASSRDSNTDTQYF. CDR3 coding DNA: TGCGCCAGCAGCCGGGACAGTAACACAGATACGCAGTATTTT.